This entry lists 25 T cell receptor beta chains sequenced from one sample in a study of cytomegalovirus exposure and HLA in healthy donors. Libraries were prepared by immunoSEQ multiplex PCR; TCRdb keeps only in-frame clonotypes and omits some of them. This sample has fewer than 350,000 clones; around 89% occur once, and the top ten carry about 0.86%. Sequencing was done on a sample of PBMCs. The receptors were gathered from a woman younger than 30 in good health and CMV-seronegative.

The gene calls are TRBV10-2 and TRBJ2-7; TRBD2 matches at 8 bases. The CDR3 consists of 19 residues. Losses at the gene ends were 7 bases for V and 1 base for J; bases not matched to a gene: 21. In germline, CDR1 is WSHSY, CDR2 SAAADI. The CDR3 is CASTRAGNQGTSGSYEQYF. The CDR3 coding sequence is TGCGCCAGCACTCGAGCCGGAAACCAAGGGACTAGTGGATCCTACGAGCAGTACTTC.

The chain uses TRBV10-3 and TRBJ1-1; TRBD1 might be the D (6 bases). V gave up 7 bases and J gave up 1 base, with 10 bases separating them. CDR1 and CDR2 from the germline V gene are ENHRY and SYGVKD. This CDR3 is built from 13 residues. In DNA, the CDR3 is TGTGCCATCACAGGGGTCTCGAACACTGAAGCTTTCTTT. This translates into CAITGVSNTEAFF.

The V call is TRBV4-2, the J call TRBJ2-5; 9 bases map to TRBD2. Germline V CDR1 and CDR2: LGHNA, YNFKEQ. The CDR3 covers 16 residues. V lost 2 bases, J lost 3 bases, and 7 bases stayed unmatched. CDR3 amino acids: CASSQRREGLKETQYF. CDR3 in DNA: TGTGCCAGCAGCCAACGGCGGGAGGGCCTGAAAGAGACCCAGTACTTC.

This clone was seen repeatedly, ten times or more. The rearrangement links TRBV29-1 to TRBJ2-1; 13 nucleotides align to TRBD2. This CDR3 contains 15 residues. CDR1 and CDR2 from the germline V gene are SQVTM and ANQGSEA. V gave up 6 bases and J gave up 10 bases; unmatched junction bases: 12. CDR3 in DNA: TGCAGCGTCCTCGGGACTAGCGGGACCTTCGGGGAGCAGTTCTTC. Translated, it gives CSVLGTSGTFGEQFF.

The chain has TRBV6-4 and TRBJ2-3, with TRBD2 matching over 8 bases. Looked up from germline, CDR1 is MRHNA and CDR2 is SNTAGT. The CDR3 extends over 15 amino acids. V shed 4 bases, J shed 1 base, and the junction held 4 bases outside the gene matches. The CDR3 protein is CASSASTSGTDTQYF. The CDR3 DNA reads TGTGCCAGCAGTGCATCGACTAGCGGCACAGATACGCAGTATTTT.

The count of this clone is one. The V call is TRBV6-5, the J call TRBJ2-7; 8 bases align to TRBD1. The CDR3 totals 13 residues. V was pared by 8 bases and J by 5 bases, with 8 bases of the junction left unmatched. Germline V gene data show CDR1 as MNHEY and CDR2 as SVGAGI. The CDR3 bases are TGTGCCAGCCGCGGGACAGGACTGAACGAGCAGTACTTC. It specifies CASRGTGLNEQYF.

This chain joins TRBV9 and TRBJ1-4; D gene ambiguous. Germline V CDR1 and CDR2: SGDLS, YYNGEE. V was clipped by 2 bases and J by 4 bases, with 12 bases between them. This CDR3 has 15 residues. The CDR3 spells CASSVDFGFNEKLFF. The CDR3 DNA reads as TGTGCCAGCAGCGTCGACTTTGGATTTAATGAAAAACTGTTTTTT.

This chain joins TRBV25-1 and TRBJ2-1; perhaps TRBD1 as D (6 bases). V lost 5 bases, J lost 4 bases, and 9 bases lay in between. This CDR3 spans 13 amino acids. Germline loops: CDR1 MGHDK, CDR2 SYGVNS. CDR3 nucleotide sequence: TGTGCCAGCAGTACAGGGACGTACAATGAGCAGTTCTTC. Encoded protein: CASSTGTYNEQFF.

The chain couples TRBV4-2 to TRBJ2-7; 8 positions match TRBD2. CDR3 length: 17 residues. V lost 0 bases to trimming and J lost 1 base; unmatched junction nucleotides: 8. Germline V CDR1 and CDR2: LGHNA, YNFKEQ. CDR3 nucleotides: TGTGCCAGCAGCCAAGATGATAGCGGGACCCCGTCCTACGAGCAGTACTTC. It codes for CASSQDDSGTPSYEQYF.

The genes are TRBV12-5 and TRBJ2-7, with a possible D match to TRBD1 (5 bases). Germline values: CDR1 LGHNT, CDR2 FRNRAP. Trimming stripped 2 bases from V and 4 bases from J, with 9 bases between. The CDR3 sequence is 13 residues long. The CDR3 nucleotides are TGTGCTAGTGGTTTGCCCCAGGGTTACGAGCAGTACTTC. Its translation: CASGLPQGYEQYF.

CDR3 sequence (DNA): TGTGCCAGCAGCTTATCTCCCAGGGAAGAGACCCAGTACTTC. The encoded protein is CASSLSPREETQYF. V and J are TRBV11-2 and TRBJ2-5; perhaps TRBD1 as D (5 bases). The V and J ends lost 2 bases and 3 bases respectively, with 10 bases between them. Germline V gene sequence: CDR1 SGHAT, CDR2 FQNNGV. The CDR3 spans 14 residues. The full variable domain, with the rest looked up from reference TRBV11-2 and TRBJ2-5, is EAGVAQSPRYKIIEKRQSVAFWCNPISGHATLYWYQQILGQGPKLLIQFQNNGVVDDSQLPKDRFSAERLKGVDSTLKIQPAKLEDSAVYLCASSLSPREETQYFGPGTRLLVL.

The rearrangement links TRBV5-1 to TRBJ2-3, with D possibly matching TRBD2 (6 bases). V was cut by 2 bases and J by 0 bases, with 19 bases left in between. The CDR3 is 18 amino acids. Germline V gene lookup returns CDR1 SGHRS and CDR2 YFSETQ. The CDR3 nucleotides read TGCGCCAGCAGCTTCAGGACAAGCGGGTCTGCTAGCACAGATACGCAGTATTTT. It is translated as CASSFRTSGSASTDTQYF.

The chain recombines TRBV30 with TRBJ2-5; D unclear. Trimming stripped 0 bases from V and 0 bases from J, with 8 bases between. The CDR3 has 14 residues. CDR1 and CDR2 from the germline V gene are GTSNPN and SVGIG (reference sequence). The CDR3 DNA is TGTGCCTGGAGTGTAGCGAACTACCAAGAGACCCAGTACTTC. Encoded protein: CAWSVANYQETQYF.

V usage is TRBV5-6 and J usage is TRBJ2-7; 11 bases match TRBD2. The CDR3 totals 17 residues. Germline V gene data show CDR1 as SGHDT and CDR2 as YYEEEE. The V and J ends lost 2 bases and 7 bases, in that order; junction bases with no gene match: 14. The CDR3 spells CASSFRKQLAGVGEQYF. The CDR3 nucleotides read TGTGCCAGCAGCTTCCGGAAGCAACTAGCGGGAGTTGGAGAGCAGTACTTC.

This chain connects TRBV19 to TRBJ2-4; 8 bases agree with TRBD1. V gave up 3 bases and J gave up 1 base; unmatched junction bases: 20. The V gene's germline CDR1 is LNHDA and CDR2 SQIVND (reference sequence). The CDR3 loop spans 21 amino acids. DNA for the CDR3: TGTGCCAGTAGTATTCGGGGGACAGGACTCCAAGGGGGACTTGCCAAAAACATTCAGTACTTC. The encoded protein is CASSIRGTGLQGGLAKNIQYF. The whole variable domain, remainder taken from reference TRBV19 and TRBJ2-4, is DGGITQSPKYLFRKEGQNVTLSCEQNLNHDAMYWYRQDPGQGLRLIYYSQIVNDFQKGDIAEGYSVSREKKESFPLTVTSAQKNPTAFYLCASSIRGTGLQGGLAKNIQYFGAGTRLSVL.

This chain connects TRBV11-1 to TRBJ2-3, with 11 positions matching TRBD2. J was trimmed by 3 bases and V by 8 bases; bases with no gene match: 7. CDR3 size: 15 residues. Germline CDR1 is SGHAT and CDR2 is FQDESV (reference sequence). The CDR3 DNA is TGTGCCAGCGGGGACCTAGCGGGAGGAACAGATACGCAGTATTTT. It yields the protein CASGDLAGGTDTQYF.

The rearrangement joins TRBV19 to TRBJ1-2, with D unresolved. The ends were cut back, 7 bases at V and 4 bases at J, with 13 bases in the middle. The length of the CDR3 is 13 residues. Germline assignment: CDR1 LNHDA and CDR2 SQIVND (reference sequence). The CDR3 is CASTNRGSYGYTF. In DNA form, the CDR3 reads TGTGCCAGTACCAATCGGGGTTCCTATGGCTACACCTTC.

The gene calls are TRBV6-1 and TRBJ2-3, with D tentatively TRBD1 (6 bases). V dropped 5 bases and J dropped 1 base, with 13 bases sitting between them. Germline CDR1 MNHNS, CDR2 SASEGT. This CDR3 is built from 15 residues. The CDR3 loop is CASSQGPAGTDTQYF. The CDR3 DNA reads as TGTGCCAGCAGTCAGGGGCCTGCCGGCACAGATACGCAGTATTTT.

This chain uses TRBV2 with TRBJ1-5, with D tentatively TRBD1 (5 bases). The V and J ends lost 4 bases and 0 bases respectively, with 13 bases between them. CDR3 length: 16 amino acids. CDR1 is SNHLY, CDR2 FYNNEI, per germline. In DNA, the CDR3 is TGTGCCAGCAGTGGGAGGGAGGGGTATAGCAATCAGCCCCAGCATTTT. It specifies CASSGREGYSNQPQHF.

The chain carries TRBV7-3 and TRBJ2-6; TRBD1 is a possible D gene (5 bases). In germline, CDR1 is SGHTA, CDR2 FQGTGA. Trimming pared 5 bases from V and 0 bases from J, leaving 8 bases between. This CDR3 has 15 residues. CDR3 residues: CASSPGNSGANVLTF. The CDR3 bases are TGTGCCAGCAGCCCAGGGAACTCTGGGGCCAACGTCCTGACTTTC.

Details on this clone: Other DNA variants within this sample encode the same CDR3. The chain couples TRBV27 to TRBJ2-7; tentative D call: TRBD1 (6 bases). This CDR3 is 13 amino acids long. From germline, CDR1 is MNHEY and CDR2 SMNVEV (reference sequence). With 5 bases removed from V and 0 bases from J, the gap between germline ends came to 8 bases. Here the CDR3 reads CASSRTVSYEQYF. The CDR3 DNA sequence: TGTGCCAGCAGTAGGACAGTCTCCTACGAGCAGTACTTC.

This clone came up a few times. The rearrangement links TRBV4-1 to TRBJ1-4; the match to TRBD1 covers 7 bases. The V segment lost 1 base and the J segment 8 bases; nucleotides outside the gene matches: 7. In germline, CDR1 is MGHRA, CDR2 YSYEKL. CDR3 length: 15 residues. The CDR3 bases are TGCGCCAGCAGCCAAGTGGGGCAGGGGGGAGAAAAACTGTTTTTT. Its protein product is CASSQVGQGGEKLFF.

The rearrangement links TRBV6-5 to TRBJ2-7, with TRBD1 as a possible D gene (5 bases). Germline CDR1 MNHEY, CDR2 SVGAGI. The V gene lost 6 bases and the J gene lost 3 bases, with 15 bases spanning the gap. The CDR3 extends over 14 amino acids. CDR3 protein: CASSPDRLVYEQYF. In DNA, the CDR3 is TGTGCCAGCAGCCCCGACAGATTAGTCTACGAGCAGTACTTC.

V gene TRBV28 combines with J gene TRBJ1-1, with D perhaps TRBD1 (5 bases). The CDR3 contains 11 residues. Germline V gives CDR1 MDHEN, CDR2 SYDVKM. V gave up 4 bases and J gave up 11 bases, with 11 bases separating them. The CDR3, as DNA: TGTGCCAGCAGTTGGGGAGGGGATGCTTTCTTT. It yields the protein CASSWGGDAFF.

This clone showed up just once. V and J are TRBV15 and TRBJ2-3, with D possibly being TRBD2 (6 bases). Trimming cost V 0 bases and J 4 bases, with 11 bases left between them. CDR3 size: 15 residues. Germline V gene data show CDR1 as LNHNV and CDR2 as YYDKDF (reference sequence). CDR3 DNA: TGTGCCACCAGCAGAGAAAAGGGAGGAGCAGATACGCAGTATTTT. Encoded protein: CATSREKGGADTQYF.